This TCR beta chain was recovered during a study of T cell responses to AZD1222 COVID-19 vaccine. The method was immunoSEQ multiplex PCR; TCRdb's version includes in-frame clones alone and lacks a portion of them. The data contain fewer than 120,000 clones, 81% of them singletons. The sequence derives from an adult in good health. The material was peripheral blood, obtained on day 0 of AZD1222 vaccination.

In DNA form, the CDR3 reads TGTGCCAGCAGCGTAACCCAAGGACAAGCAAAAGAGACCCAGTACTTC. Encoded protein: CASSVTQGQAKETQYF. This rearrangement joins TRBV9 to TRBJ2-5, with D possibly being TRBD1 (5 bases). V was trimmed by 1 base and J by 3 bases, leaving 16 bases between them. The CDR3 spans 16 residues. CDR1 SGDLS and CDR2 YYNGEE come from the germline V gene. The whole variable domain, filled in from reference TRBV9 and TRBJ2-5, reads DSGVTQTPKHLITATGQRVTLRCSPRSGDLSVYWYQQSLDQGLQFLIQYYNGEERAKGNILERFSAQQFPDLHSELNLSSLELGDSALYFCASSVTQGQAKETQYFGPGTRLLVL.